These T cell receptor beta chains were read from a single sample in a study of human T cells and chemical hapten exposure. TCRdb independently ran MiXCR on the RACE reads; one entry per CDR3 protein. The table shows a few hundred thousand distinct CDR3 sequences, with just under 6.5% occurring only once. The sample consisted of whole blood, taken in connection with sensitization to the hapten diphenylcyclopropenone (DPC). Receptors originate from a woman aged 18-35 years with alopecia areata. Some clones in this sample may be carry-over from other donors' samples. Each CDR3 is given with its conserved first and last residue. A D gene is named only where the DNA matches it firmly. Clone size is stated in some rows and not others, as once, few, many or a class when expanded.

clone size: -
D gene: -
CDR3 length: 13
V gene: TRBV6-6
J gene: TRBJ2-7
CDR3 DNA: TGTGCCAGCAGTACTGGGACTCACTACGAGCAGTACTTC
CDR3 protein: CASSTGTHYEQYF

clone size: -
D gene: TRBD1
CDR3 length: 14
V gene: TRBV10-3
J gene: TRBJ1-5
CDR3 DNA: TGTGCCATCAGTGCTGGGACAGGGAATCAGCCCCAGCATTTT
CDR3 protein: CAISAGTGNQPQHF

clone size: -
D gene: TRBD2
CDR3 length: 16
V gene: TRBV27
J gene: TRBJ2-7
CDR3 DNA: TGTGCCAGCAGTTTCTTATCCGGGACTAGAGTCTACGAGCAGTACTTC
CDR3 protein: CASSFLSGTRVYEQYF

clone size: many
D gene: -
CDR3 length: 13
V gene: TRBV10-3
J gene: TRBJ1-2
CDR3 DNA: TGTGCCATCAGTGAGTCTGGCGGCGTTGGCTACACCTTC
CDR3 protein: CAISESGGVGYTF

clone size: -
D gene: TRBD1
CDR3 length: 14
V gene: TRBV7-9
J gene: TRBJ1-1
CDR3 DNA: TGTGCCAGCAGACAAGACAGGGGAAGCGCTGAAGCTTTCTTT
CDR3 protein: CASRQDRGSAEAFF

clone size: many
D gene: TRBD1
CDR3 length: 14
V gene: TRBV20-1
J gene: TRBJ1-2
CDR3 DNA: TGCAGTGCTAGTCCAGGACAGGGGGCGTCTGGCTACACCTTC
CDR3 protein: CSASPGQGASGYTF

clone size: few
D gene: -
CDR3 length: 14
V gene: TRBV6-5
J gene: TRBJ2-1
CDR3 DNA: TGTGCCAGCAGTTCAGGGGCCCCGTACAATGAGCAGTTCTTC
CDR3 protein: CASSSGAPYNEQFF

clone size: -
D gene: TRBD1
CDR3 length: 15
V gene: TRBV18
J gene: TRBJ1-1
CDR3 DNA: TGTGCCAGCTCACCCGTCCCGGGACAGGGAACTGAAGCTTTCTTT
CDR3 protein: CASSPVPGQGTEAFF

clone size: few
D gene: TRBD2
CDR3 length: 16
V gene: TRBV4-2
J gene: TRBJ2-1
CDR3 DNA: TGTGCCAGCAGCCCGCTTCTGACTAGCGGGGACAATGAGCAGTTCTTC
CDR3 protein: CASSPLLTSGDNEQFF

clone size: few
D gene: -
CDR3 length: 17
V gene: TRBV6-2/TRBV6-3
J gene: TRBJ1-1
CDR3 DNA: TGTGCCAGCAGAACACTTCTTACGGAGTTGTCGGACACTGAAGCTTTCTTT
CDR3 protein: CASRTLLTELSDTEAFF

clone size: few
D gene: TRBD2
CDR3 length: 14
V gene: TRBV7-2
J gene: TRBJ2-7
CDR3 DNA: TGTGCCAGCAGTAGGGACTACACCACCTACGAGCAGTACTTC
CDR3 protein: CASSRDYTTYEQYF

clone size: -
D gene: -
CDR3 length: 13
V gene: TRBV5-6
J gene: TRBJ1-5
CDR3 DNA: TGTGCCAGCAGCCTCGACGCCCTTGGGCCCCAGCATTTT
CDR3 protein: CASSLDALGPQHF